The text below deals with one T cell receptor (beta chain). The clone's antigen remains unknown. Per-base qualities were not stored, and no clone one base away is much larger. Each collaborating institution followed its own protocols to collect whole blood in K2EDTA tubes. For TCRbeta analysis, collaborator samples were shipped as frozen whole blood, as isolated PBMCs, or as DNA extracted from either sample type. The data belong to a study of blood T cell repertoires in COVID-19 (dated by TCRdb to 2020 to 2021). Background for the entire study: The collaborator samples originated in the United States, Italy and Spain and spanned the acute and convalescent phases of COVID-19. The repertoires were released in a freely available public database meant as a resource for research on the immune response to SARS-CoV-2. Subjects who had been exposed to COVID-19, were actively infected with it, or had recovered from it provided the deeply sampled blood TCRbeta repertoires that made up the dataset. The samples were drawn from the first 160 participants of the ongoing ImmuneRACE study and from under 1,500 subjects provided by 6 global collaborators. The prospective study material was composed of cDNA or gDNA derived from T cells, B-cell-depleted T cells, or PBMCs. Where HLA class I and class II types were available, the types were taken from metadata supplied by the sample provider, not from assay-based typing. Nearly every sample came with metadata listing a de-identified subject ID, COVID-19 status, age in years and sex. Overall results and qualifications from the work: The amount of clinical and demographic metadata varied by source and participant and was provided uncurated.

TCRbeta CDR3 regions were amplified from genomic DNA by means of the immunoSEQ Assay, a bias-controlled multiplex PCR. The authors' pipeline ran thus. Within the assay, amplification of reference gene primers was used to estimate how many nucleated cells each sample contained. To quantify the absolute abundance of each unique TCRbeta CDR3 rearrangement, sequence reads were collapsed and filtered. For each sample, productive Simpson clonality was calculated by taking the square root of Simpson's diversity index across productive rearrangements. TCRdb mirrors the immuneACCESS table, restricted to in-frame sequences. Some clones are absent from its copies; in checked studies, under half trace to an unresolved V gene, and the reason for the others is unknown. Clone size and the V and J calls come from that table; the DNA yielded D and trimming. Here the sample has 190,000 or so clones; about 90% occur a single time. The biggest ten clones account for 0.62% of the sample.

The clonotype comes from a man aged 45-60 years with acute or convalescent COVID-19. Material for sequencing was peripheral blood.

For the CDR3, the sequence is CASSYFAGERNEQFF. The sequence in DNA is TGTGCCAGCAGTTATTTCGCGGGAGAACGGAATGAGCAGTTCTTC. Recombination linked TRBV6-5 to TRBJ2-1, with TRBD2 identical over 7 junction bases. V ends up 3 bases short and J 7 bases short, with an unmatched junction base count of 9. The CDR3, cysteine through phenylalanine, is 15 amino acids long. The entry retains the CDR3 DNA only, 45 bases that are in frame from base 1. CDR1 and CDR2 were assigned from the germline V gene as MNHEY and SVGAGI.